This TCR beta chain was retrieved from a study of early T cells in non-severe SARS-CoV-2 infection. TCRdb reprocessed the 5' RACE reads via MiXCR and lists one record per CDR3 protein. The table includes tens of thousands of distinct CDR3 sequences, roughly an eighth detected once. This clonotype was picked up many times. This receptor was obtained from an adult who was a healthcare worker with PCR-confirmed SARS-CoV-2 infection or an uninfected control (not recorded which). The sample was whole blood.

DNA for the CDR3: TGTGCCAGCAGCTTCGGGCAGGGCCAAGAGACCCAGTACTTC. Its translation: CASSFGQGQETQYF. This sequence joins TRBV5-4 and TRBJ2-5; a possible D gene is TRBD1 (5 bases). Germline V lookup: CDR1 SGHNT, CDR2 YYREEE (reference sequence). V lost 2 bases and J lost 1, with 9 bases in between. The CDR3 runs 14 residues.